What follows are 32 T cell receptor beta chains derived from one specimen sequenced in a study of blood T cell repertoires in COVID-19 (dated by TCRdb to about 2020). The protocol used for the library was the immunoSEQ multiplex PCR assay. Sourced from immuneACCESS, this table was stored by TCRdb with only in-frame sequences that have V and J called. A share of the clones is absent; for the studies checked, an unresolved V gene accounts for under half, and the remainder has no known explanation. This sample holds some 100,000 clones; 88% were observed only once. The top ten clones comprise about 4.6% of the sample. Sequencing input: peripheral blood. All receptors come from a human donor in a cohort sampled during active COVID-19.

CDR3 sequence (DNA): TGCGCCAGCAGGGGAGCGGGAGGTTACGCAGATACGCAGTATTTT. Its translation is CASRGAGGYADTQYF. V is TRBV5-1 and J is TRBJ2-3; 9 bases agree with TRBD2. Germline trimming cut 5 bases from V and 4 bases from J; bases unmatched to any gene: 8. Per germline, CDR1 SGHRS and CDR2 YFSETQ. This CDR3 contains 15 residues.

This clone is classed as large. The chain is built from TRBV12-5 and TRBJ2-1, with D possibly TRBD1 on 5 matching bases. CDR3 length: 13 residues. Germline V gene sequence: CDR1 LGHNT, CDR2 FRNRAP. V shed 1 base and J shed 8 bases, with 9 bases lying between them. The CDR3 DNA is TGTGCTAGTGGTTTGGGACAGTATTATGAGCAGTTCTTC. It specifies CASGLGQYYEQFF.

The CDR3 DNA is TGTGCCAGCACCGAGACTATGAGGACCCAGTACTTC. Residues: CASTETMRTQYF. The V and J genes are TRBV12-3 or TRBV12-4 and TRBJ2-5; TRBD2 is a possible D gene (5 bases). The CDR3 is 12 residues long. V was clipped by 7 bases and J by 7 bases, with 13 bases between them.

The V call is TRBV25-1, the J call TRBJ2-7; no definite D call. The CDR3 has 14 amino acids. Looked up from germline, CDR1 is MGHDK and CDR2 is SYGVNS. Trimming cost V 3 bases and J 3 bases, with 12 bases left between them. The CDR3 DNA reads TGTGCCAGCAGTGAGCTAGAGCCGTACTACGAGCAGTACTTC. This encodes CASSELEPYYEQYF.

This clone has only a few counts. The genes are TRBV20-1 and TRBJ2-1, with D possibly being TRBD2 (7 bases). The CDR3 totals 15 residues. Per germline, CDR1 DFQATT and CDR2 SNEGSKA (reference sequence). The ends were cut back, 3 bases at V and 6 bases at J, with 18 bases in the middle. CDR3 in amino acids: CSASLWGRGGNEQFF. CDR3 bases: TGCAGTGCTAGTCTGTGGGGGAGGGGGGGCAATGAGCAGTTCTTC.

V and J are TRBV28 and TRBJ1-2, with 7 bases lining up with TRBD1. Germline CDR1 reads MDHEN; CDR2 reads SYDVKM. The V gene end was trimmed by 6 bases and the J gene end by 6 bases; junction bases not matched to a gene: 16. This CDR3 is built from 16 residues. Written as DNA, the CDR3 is TGTGCCAGCAGATCACCGAGGACAGGTTTCGGTCATGGCTACACCTTC. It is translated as CASRSPRTGFGHGYTF.

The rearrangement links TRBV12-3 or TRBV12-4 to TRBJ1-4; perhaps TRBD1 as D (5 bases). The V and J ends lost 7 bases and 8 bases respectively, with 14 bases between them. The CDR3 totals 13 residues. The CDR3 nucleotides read TGTGCCAGCAACCCCGGTGGGGGGGAAAAACTGTTTTTT. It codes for CASNPGGGEKLFF.

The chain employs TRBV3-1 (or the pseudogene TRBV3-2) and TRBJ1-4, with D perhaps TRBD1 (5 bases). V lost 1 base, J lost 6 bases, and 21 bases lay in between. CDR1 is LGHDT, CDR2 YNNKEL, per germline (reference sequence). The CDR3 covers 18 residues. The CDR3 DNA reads TGTGCCAGCAGCCAAGTTGGGGGGAGATCCTCGGGCGATGAAAAACTGTTTTTT. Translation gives CASSQVGGRSSGDEKLFF.

CDR3 residues: CASSLRGGSSYEQYF. DNA of the CDR3: TGTGCCAGCAGCTTAAGGGGGGGAAGCTCCTACGAGCAGTACTTC. The chain has TRBV7-8 and TRBJ2-7, with D possibly TRBD2 on 7 matching bases. Germline assignment: CDR1 SGHVS and CDR2 FQNEAQ. The CDR3 is 15 amino acids. The V end was cut by 2 bases, the J end by 0 bases, with 11 bases between.

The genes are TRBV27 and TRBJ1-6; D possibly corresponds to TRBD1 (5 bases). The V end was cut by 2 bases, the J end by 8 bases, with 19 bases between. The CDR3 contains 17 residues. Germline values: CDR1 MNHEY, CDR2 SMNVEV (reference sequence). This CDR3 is CASSLRFVYGGDSPLHF. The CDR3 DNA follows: TGTGCCAGCAGTTTACGGTTTGTTTACGGGGGAGATTCACCCCTCCACTTT.

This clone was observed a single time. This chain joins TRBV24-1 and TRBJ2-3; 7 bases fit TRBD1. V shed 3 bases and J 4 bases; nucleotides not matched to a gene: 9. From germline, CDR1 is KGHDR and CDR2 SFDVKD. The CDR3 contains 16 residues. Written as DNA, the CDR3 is TGTGCCACCAGTGATCCCCGGGACAGTGCCTCAGATACGCAGTATTTT. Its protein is CATSDPRDSASDTQYF.

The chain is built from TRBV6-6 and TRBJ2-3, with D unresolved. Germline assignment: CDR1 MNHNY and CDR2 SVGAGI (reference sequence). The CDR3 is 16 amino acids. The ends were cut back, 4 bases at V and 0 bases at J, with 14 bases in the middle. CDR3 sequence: CASSSPIWRSTDTQYF. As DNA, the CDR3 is TGTGCCAGCAGTTCCCCGATATGGCGGAGCACAGATACGCAGTATTTT.

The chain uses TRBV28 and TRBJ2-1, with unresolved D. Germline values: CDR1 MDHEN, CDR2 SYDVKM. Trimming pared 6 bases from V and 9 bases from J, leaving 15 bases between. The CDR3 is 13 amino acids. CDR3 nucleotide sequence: TGTGCCAGCAGCCCTATTGTGCTGGTTGAGCAGTTCTTC. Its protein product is CASSPIVLVEQFF.

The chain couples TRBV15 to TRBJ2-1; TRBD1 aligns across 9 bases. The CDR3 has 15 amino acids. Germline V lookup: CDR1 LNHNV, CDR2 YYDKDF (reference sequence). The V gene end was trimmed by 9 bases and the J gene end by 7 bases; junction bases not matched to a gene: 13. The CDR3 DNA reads TGTGCCACTACCAGGGACAGGGTGAATTCAAATGAGCAGTTCTTC. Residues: CATTRDRVNSNEQFF.

This CDR3 is CASTAGRGTEAFF. Written as DNA, the CDR3 is TGTGCCAGTACGGCGGGCAGGGGAACTGAAGCTTTCTTT. The chain recombines TRBV2 with TRBJ1-1, with D possibly being TRBD1 (6 bases). V lost 9 bases to trimming and J lost 5 bases, with 16 bases between them. Germline CDR1 SNHLY, CDR2 FYNNEI. The CDR3 spans 13 residues.

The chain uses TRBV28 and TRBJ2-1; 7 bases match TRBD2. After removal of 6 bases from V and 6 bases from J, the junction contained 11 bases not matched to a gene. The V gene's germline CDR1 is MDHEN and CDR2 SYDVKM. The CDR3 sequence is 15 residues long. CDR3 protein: CASSGGDYDPNEQFF. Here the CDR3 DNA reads TGTGCCAGCAGCGGTGGGGACTACGACCCCAATGAGCAGTTCTTC. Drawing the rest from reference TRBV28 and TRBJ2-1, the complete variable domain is DVKVTQSSRYLVKRTGEKVFLECVQDMDHENMFWYRQDPGLGLRLIYFSYDVKMKEKGDIPEGYSVSREKKERFSLILESASTNQTSMYLCASSGGDYDPNEQFFGPGTRLTVL.

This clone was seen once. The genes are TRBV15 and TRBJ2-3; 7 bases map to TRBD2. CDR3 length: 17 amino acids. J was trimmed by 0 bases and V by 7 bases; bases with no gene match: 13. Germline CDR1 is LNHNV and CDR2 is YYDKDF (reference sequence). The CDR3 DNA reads TGTGCCACCAAGGATCCTAGCGGAGGGTCTAGCACAGATACGCAGTATTTT. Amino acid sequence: CATKDPSGGSSTDTQYF.

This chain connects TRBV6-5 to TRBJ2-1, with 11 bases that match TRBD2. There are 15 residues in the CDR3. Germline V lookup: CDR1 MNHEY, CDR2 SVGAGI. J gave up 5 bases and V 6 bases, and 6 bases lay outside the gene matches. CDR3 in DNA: TGTGCCAGCAGCCGCGGGACTAGCGGACACAATGAGCAGTTCTTC. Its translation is CASSRGTSGHNEQFF.

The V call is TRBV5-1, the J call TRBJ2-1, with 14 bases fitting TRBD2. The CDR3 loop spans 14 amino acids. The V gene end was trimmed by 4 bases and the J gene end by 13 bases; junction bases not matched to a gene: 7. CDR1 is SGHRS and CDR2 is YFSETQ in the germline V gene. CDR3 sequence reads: CASSVTSGGAQQFF. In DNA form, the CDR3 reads TGCGCCAGCAGCGTGACTAGCGGGGGGGCGCAACAGTTCTTC.

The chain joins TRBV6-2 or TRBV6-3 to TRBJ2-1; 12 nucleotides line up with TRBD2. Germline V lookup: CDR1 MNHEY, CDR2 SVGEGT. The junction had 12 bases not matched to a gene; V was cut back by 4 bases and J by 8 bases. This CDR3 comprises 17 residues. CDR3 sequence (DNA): TGTGCCAGCAGTTCGTGGACTAGCGGGATTTCTCTGGATGAGCAGTTCTTC. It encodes CASSSWTSGISLDEQFF.

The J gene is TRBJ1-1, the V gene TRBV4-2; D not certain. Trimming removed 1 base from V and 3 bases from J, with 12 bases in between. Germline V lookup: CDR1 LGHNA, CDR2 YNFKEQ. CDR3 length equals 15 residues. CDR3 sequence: CASSQGGEKDTEAFF. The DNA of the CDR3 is TGTGCCAGCAGCCAAGGCGGGGAAAAGGACACTGAAGCTTTCTTT.

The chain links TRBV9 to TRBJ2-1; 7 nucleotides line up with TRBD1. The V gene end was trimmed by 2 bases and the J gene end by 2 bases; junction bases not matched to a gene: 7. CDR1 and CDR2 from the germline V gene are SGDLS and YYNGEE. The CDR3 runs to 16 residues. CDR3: CASSVPRGCTYNEQFF. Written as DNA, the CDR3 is TGTGCCAGCAGCGTGCCCAGGGGGTGCACCTACAATGAGCAGTTCTTC.

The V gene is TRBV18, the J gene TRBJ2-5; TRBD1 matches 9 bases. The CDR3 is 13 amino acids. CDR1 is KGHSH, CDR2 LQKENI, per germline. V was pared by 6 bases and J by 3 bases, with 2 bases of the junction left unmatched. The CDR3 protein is CASSRDREETQYF. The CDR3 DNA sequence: TGTGCCAGCTCCAGGGACAGGGAAGAGACCCAGTACTTC.

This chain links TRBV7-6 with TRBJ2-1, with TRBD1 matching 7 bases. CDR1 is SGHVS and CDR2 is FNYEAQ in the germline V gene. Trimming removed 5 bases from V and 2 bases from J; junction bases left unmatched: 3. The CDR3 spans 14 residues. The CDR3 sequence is CASSRGQPYNEQFF. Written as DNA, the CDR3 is TGTGCCAGCAGCCGGGGACAGCCCTACAATGAGCAGTTCTTC.

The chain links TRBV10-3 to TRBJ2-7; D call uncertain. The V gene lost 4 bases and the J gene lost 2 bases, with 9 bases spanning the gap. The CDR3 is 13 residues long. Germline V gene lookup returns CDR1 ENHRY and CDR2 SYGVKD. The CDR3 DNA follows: TGTGCCATCAGTGTAGAAAGAACCTACGAGCAGTACTTC. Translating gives CAISVERTYEQYF.

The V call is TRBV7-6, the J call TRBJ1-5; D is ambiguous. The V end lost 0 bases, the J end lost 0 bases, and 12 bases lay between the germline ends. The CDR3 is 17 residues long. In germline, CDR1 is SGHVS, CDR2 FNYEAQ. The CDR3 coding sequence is TGTGCCAGCAGCTTAGCGCCCCAGGCAAATAGCAATCAGCCCCAGCATTTT. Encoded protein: CASSLAPQANSNQPQHF.

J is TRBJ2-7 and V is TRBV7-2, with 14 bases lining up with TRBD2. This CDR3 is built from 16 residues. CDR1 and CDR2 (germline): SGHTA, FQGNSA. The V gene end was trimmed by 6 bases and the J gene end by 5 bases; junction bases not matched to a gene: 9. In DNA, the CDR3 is TGTGCCAGCAGTTTCCTCGGACTAGCGGGAGGTAACGAGCAGTACTTC. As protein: CASSFLGLAGGNEQYF.

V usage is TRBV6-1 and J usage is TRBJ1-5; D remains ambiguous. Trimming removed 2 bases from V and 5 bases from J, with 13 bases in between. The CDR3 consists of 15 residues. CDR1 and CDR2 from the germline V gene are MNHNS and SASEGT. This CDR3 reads CASSEYRGGYQPQHF. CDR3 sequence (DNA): TGTGCCAGCAGTGAATATCGGGGTGGGTATCAGCCCCAGCATTTT.

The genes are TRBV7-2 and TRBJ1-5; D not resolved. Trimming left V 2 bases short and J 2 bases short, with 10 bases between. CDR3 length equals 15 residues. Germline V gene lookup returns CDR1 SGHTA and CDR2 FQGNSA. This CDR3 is CASSLYSAGNQPQHF. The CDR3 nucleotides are TGTGCCAGCAGCTTATATTCGGCGGGCAATCAGCCCCAGCATTTT. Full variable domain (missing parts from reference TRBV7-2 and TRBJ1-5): GAGVSQSPSNKVTEKGKDVELRCDPISGHTALYWYRQSLGQGLEFLIYFQGNSAPDKSGLPSDRFSAERTGGSVSTLTIQRTQQEDSAVYLCASSLYSAGNQPQHFGDGTRLSIL.

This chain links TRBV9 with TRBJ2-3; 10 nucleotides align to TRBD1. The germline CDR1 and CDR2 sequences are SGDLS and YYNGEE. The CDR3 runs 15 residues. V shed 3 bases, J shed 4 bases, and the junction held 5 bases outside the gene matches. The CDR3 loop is CASSGRDRGPDTQYF. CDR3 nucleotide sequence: TGTGCCAGCAGCGGCCGGGACAGGGGCCCAGATACGCAGTATTTT.

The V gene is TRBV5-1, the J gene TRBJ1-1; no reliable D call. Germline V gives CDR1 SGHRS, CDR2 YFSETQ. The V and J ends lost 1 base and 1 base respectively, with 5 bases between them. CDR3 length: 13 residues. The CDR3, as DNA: TGCGCCAGCAGCTTGTTAGAGAACACTGAAGCTTTCTTT. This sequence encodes CASSLLENTEAFF.

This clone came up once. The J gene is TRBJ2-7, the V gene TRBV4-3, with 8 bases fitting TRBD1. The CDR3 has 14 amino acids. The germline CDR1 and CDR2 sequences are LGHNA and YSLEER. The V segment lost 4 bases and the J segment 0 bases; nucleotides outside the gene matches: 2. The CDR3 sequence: CASSPGQASYEQYF. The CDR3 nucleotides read TGCGCCAGCAGCCCGGGACAGGCCTCCTACGAGCAGTACTTC.